What follows are 22 T cell receptor beta chains derived from one specimen sequenced in a study of a mutant IDH1 vaccine in newly diagnosed glioma (dated by TCRdb to the early 2020s). The time point label, read with the paper, signifies: week 35, safety follow-up. A 20-mer mutant IDH1 peptide at 300 micrograms in Montanide made up each vaccine dose, which was injected subcutaneously together with topical imiquimod. The antigens for these receptors are not known. Library prep was done by the immunoSEQ multiplex PCR assay. This is the immuneACCESS table as TCRdb keeps it, with only in-frame sequences that have V and J called. A part of the clones is gone; compared with another copy, unresolved V genes explain less than half, and the rest is unexplained. The sample table records 30,000 to 40,000 clones; about four fifths of these occur just once. The ten largest clones capture about 3.2% of the sample.

The starting material was PBMCs, obtained from a glioma patient whose treatment included an IDH1 peptide vaccine. All receptors come from a man in his forties with glioma. Some clones in this sample may be carry-over from other donors' samples.

This clone was detected once. The chain is built from TRBV27 and TRBJ1-1; TRBD1 might be the D (5 bases). From germline, CDR1 is MNHEY and CDR2 SMNVEV (reference sequence). V was clipped by 3 bases and J by 2 bases, with 13 bases between them. The CDR3 length is 15 residues. The CDR3 region is CASSFGQGYNTEAFF. The CDR3 nucleotides are TGTGCCAGCAGTTTTGGGCAGGGTTATAACACTGAAGCTTTCTTT.

This clone was observed a few times. The chain uses TRBV18 and TRBJ1-1; D is unresolved. The V end was cut by 3 bases, the J end by 1 base, with 12 bases between. Germline lookup yields CDR1 KGHSH and CDR2 LQKENI. This CDR3 spans 15 amino acids. CDR3 in amino acids: CASSPLGRENTEAFF. Written as DNA, the CDR3 is TGTGCCAGCTCACCCCTCGGACGGGAGAACACTGAAGCTTTCTTT.

The chain employs TRBV4-2 and TRBJ2-7, with D possibly TRBD2 on 5 matching bases. Germline V gene data show CDR1 as LGHNA and CDR2 as YNFKEQ. V was shortened by 2 bases and J by 0 bases, with 8 bases between the two germline ends. CDR3 length: 14 amino acids. The CDR3 sequence is CASSQRTLSYEQYF. CDR3 nucleotide sequence: TGTGCCAGCAGCCAACGGACTCTCTCCTACGAGCAGTACTTC.

The chain has TRBV28 and TRBJ1-2; D unresolved. Trimming stripped 6 bases from V and 3 bases from J, with 11 bases between. The CDR3 extends over 13 amino acids. Germline CDR1 is MDHEN and CDR2 is SYDVKM. CDR3 bases: TGTGCCAGCAGCCTAAGACGGGACTATGGCTACACCTTC. Translation: CASSLRRDYGYTF.

This clone was observed once. The chain is built from TRBV7-9 and TRBJ2-5; perhaps TRBD1 as D (6 bases). Germline V gene sequence: CDR1 SEHNR, CDR2 FQNEAQ (reference sequence). The CDR3 sequence is 14 residues long. V was shortened by 6 bases and J by 2 bases, with 13 bases between the two germline ends. The CDR3 protein is CASSHRDNQETQYF. The CDR3 region has the DNA TGTGCCAGCAGTCACCGGGACAATCAAGAGACCCAGTACTTC.

The rearrangement uses TRBV5-5 and TRBJ1-1; D is uncertain. Trimming cost V 1 base and J 1 base, with 11 bases left between them. Germline V gives CDR1 SGHKS, CDR2 YYEKEE (reference sequence). The CDR3 contains 15 residues. CDR3 residues: CASSLWVNTNTEAFF. CDR3 in DNA: TGTGCCAGCAGCTTGTGGGTGAACACGAACACTGAAGCTTTCTTT.

The chain recombines TRBV5-1 with TRBJ2-3; a possible D gene is TRBD1 (7 bases). Germline V gene sequence: CDR1 SGHRS, CDR2 YFSETQ. V dropped 4 bases and J dropped 4 bases, with 13 bases sitting between them. The CDR3 is made up of 14 amino acids. This CDR3 reads CASSGGTVADTQYF. The CDR3 DNA sequence: TGCGCCAGCAGCGGAGGGACAGTCGCAGATACGCAGTATTTT.

The V call is TRBV30, the J call TRBJ2-5; 8 bases align to TRBD1. The junction had 5 bases not matched to a gene; V was cut back by 3 bases and J by 2 bases. The CDR3 runs 14 residues. The germline V gene encodes CDR1 GTSNPN and CDR2 SVGIG (reference sequence). The CDR3 DNA reads as TGTGCCTGGAGGACTGGGACAGGACAAGAGACCCAGTACTTC. It translates to CAWRTGTGQETQYF.

V is TRBV7-2 and J is TRBJ1-2, with 9 bases identical to TRBD1. J lost 5 bases, V lost 5 bases, and 12 bases had no gene match. This CDR3 has 16 amino acids. Germline values: CDR1 SGHTA, CDR2 FQGNSA. In DNA form, the CDR3 reads TGTGCCAGCAGCAAAAATACAGGGGGCGGTGAATATGGCTACACCTTC. Translating it yields CASSKNTGGGEYGYTF.

The J gene is TRBJ1-2, the V gene TRBV19, with 7 bases aligning to TRBD1. J lost 4 bases, V lost 5 bases, and 7 bases had no gene match. Germline V gene sequence: CDR1 LNHDA, CDR2 SQIVND (reference sequence). The CDR3 runs to 14 residues. The CDR3 reads CASSLLGQRYGYTF. The CDR3 DNA follows: TGTGCCAGTAGTCTCTTGGGACAGCGCTATGGCTACACCTTC.

The chain joins TRBV10-3 to TRBJ1-6, with 7 bases that match TRBD1. CDR1 and CDR2 from the germline V gene are ENHRY and SYGVKD. The trim removed 8 bases at V and 8 bases at J, leaving 6 bases unmatched. This CDR3 spans 13 amino acids. The DNA of the CDR3 is TGTGCCATCCGCGACAGGGATGATTCACCCCTCCACTTT. Amino acid sequence: CAIRDRDDSPLHF.

The chain recombines TRBV6-1 with TRBJ2-5; possibly TRBD2 for D (7 bases). V was shortened by 8 bases and J by 5 bases, with 15 bases between the two germline ends. CDR1 is MNHNS and CDR2 is SASEGT in the germline V gene. CDR3 length: 13 amino acids. The CDR3 here is CASGGGGWETQYF. The CDR3 DNA is TGTGCCAGCGGGGGGGGCGGCTGGGAGACCCAGTACTTC.

This clone was counted a few times. The chain recombines TRBV7-9 with TRBJ1-1; D gene ambiguous. V was clipped by 5 bases and J by 1 base, with 14 bases between them. Germline CDR1 reads SEHNR; CDR2 reads FQNEAQ (reference sequence). The CDR3 covers 15 residues. The CDR3 sequence: CASSPTYSPNTEAFF. The CDR3 DNA follows: TGTGCCAGCAGCCCAACGTACAGTCCGAACACTGAAGCTTTCTTT.

The chain uses TRBV20-1 and TRBJ1-1; D not resolved. This CDR3 spans 11 amino acids. V shed 3 bases and J shed 4 bases, with 6 bases lying between them. Per the germline V gene, CDR1 is DFQATT and CDR2 is SNEGSKA (reference sequence). The CDR3 DNA reads TGCAGTGCTAGCCCAAGCACTGAAGCTTTCTTT. It is translated as CSASPSTEAFF.

The CDR3 DNA follows: TGTGCCTGGACCACCGAGCGGACAGATACGCAGTATTTT. Encoded protein: CAWTTERTDTQYF. The chain is built from TRBV30 and TRBJ2-3; the D gene is possibly TRBD2 (5 bases). Germline-derived CDR1 and CDR2 are GTSNPN and SVGIG (reference sequence). V lost 4 bases and J 3 bases, leaving 11 bases between the germline ends. CDR3 length: 13 amino acids. Based on the CDR3 plus reference TRBV30 and TRBJ2-3, the full variable domain is SQTIHQWPATLVQPVGSPLSLECTVEGTSNPNLYWYRQAAGRGLQLLFYSVGIGQISSEVPQNLSASRPQDRQFILSSKKLLLSDSGFYLCAWTTERTDTQYFGPGTRLTVL.

In nucleotides, the CDR3 is TGTGCCAGCAGCCAGGGATTTAATCAGCCCCAGCATTTT. Protein product: CASSQGFNQPQHF. This chain uses TRBV6-5 with TRBJ1-5; D may be TRBD1 (5 bases). Trimming left V 6 bases short and J 4 bases short, with 10 bases between. The CDR3 totals 13 residues. Looked up from germline, CDR1 is MNHEY and CDR2 is SVGAGI.

The V gene is TRBV4-1, the J gene TRBJ2-7; unclear D gene. The V end lost 4 bases, the J end lost 2 bases, and 15 bases lay between the germline ends. CDR1 is MGHRA, CDR2 YSYEKL, per germline. The CDR3 totals 15 residues. The CDR3, as DNA: TGCGCCAGCAGCCGAGAACCGGGTGGGACCTACGAGCAGTACTTC. Its protein product is CASSREPGGTYEQYF.

CDR3 protein: CASSFGQGYEVSGAFF. The CDR3 DNA reads TGTGCCAGCAGTTTTGGACAGGGTTACGAGGTTAGTGGAGCTTTCTTT. The chain carries TRBV6-5 and TRBJ1-1, with TRBD1 identical over 8 bases. The germline V gene encodes CDR1 MNHEY and CDR2 SVGAGI. After removal of 4 bases from V and 10 bases from J, the junction contained 17 bases not matched to a gene. This CDR3 comprises 16 residues.

The gene calls are TRBV7-9 and TRBJ1-2; D is ambiguous. The V end lost 5 bases, the J end lost 0 bases, and 13 bases lay between the germline ends. Germline-derived CDR1 and CDR2 are SEHNR and FQNEAQ (reference sequence). The CDR3 has 15 residues. This CDR3 is CASSPDGVSNYGYTF. CDR3 nucleotides: TGTGCCAGCAGCCCGGACGGAGTATCTAACTATGGCTACACCTTC.

The chain carries TRBV27 and TRBJ1-3; TRBD1 might be the D (5 bases). V dropped 6 bases and J dropped 0 bases, with 9 bases sitting between them. Germline V lookup: CDR1 MNHEY, CDR2 SMNVEV (reference sequence). This CDR3 contains 14 residues. CDR3 DNA sequence: TGTGCCAGCAGCAGGACACACTCTGGAAACACCATATATTTT. It translates to CASSRTHSGNTIYF.

This chain connects TRBV4-2 to TRBJ1-2, with D hard to call. V was pared by 0 bases and J by 4 bases, with 9 bases between. Germline values: CDR1 LGHNA, CDR2 YNFKEQ. The CDR3 runs 14 residues. The CDR3 bases are TGTGCCAGCAGCCAAGATATCAGGATCTATGGCTACACCTTC. It encodes CASSQDIRIYGYTF.

This clone was counted a few times. The genes are TRBV4-1 and TRBJ1-4, with D unresolved. The CDR3 has 13 amino acids. V was trimmed by 4 bases and J by 4 bases, leaving 7 bases between them. In germline, CDR1 is MGHRA, CDR2 YSYEKL. The CDR3 nucleotides are TGCGCCAGCAGCCGAGTTCTTAATGAAAAACTGTTTTTT. Its protein product is CASSRVLNEKLFF.